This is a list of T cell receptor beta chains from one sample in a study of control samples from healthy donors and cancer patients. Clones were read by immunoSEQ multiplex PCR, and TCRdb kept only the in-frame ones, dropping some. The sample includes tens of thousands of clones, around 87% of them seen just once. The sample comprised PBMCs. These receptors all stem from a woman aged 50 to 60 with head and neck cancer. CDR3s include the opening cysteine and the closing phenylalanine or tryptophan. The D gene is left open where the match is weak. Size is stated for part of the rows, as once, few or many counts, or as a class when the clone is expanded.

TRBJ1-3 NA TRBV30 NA TGTGCCTGGACCGGACCGTTCGGAAACACCATATATTTT CAWTGPFGNTIYF
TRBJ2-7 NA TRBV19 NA TGTGCCAGTAGTTTTCTAGGAAACGAGCAGTACTTC CASSFLGNEQYF
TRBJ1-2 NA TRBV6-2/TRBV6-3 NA TGTGCCAGCAGTTACACCCAACCCTCGGGACTTTCCTACTCTTATGGCTACACCTTC CASSYTQPSGLSYSYGYTF
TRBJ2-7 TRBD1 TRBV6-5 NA TGTGCCAGTACCACAGGGGGCTACGAGCAGTACTTC CASTTGGYEQYF
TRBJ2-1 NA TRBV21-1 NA TGTGCCAGCAGCAAATATGGCGGGGGCGCCCTTGACACCTACAATGAGCAGTTCTTC CASSKYGGGALDTYNEQFF
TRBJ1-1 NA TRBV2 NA TGTGCCAGCAGTGAAGCGCGTCAGGGCGGGACTGAAGCTTTCTTT CASSEARQGGTEAFF
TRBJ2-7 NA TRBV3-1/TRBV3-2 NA TGTGCCAGCAGCCAAGATACAGACGAGCAGTACTTC CASSQDTDEQYF
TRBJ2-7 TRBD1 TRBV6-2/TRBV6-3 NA TGTGCCAGCAGCCAACTTGGACAGGACGGGAAAGGCTACGAGCAGTACTTC CASSQLGQDGKGYEQYF
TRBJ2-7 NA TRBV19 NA TGTGCCAGTAGTACCCCTCCTCTCTACGAGCAGTACTTC CASSTPPLYEQYF
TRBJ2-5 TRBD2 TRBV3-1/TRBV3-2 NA TGTGCCAGCAGCCACGGGACTAGCGAAGAGACCCAGTACTTC CASSHGTSEETQYF
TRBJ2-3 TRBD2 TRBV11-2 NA TGTGCCTCCCGCCCAGCGGGGCTTAGCACAGATACGCAGTATTTT CASRPAGLSTDTQYF
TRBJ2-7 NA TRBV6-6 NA TGTGCCAGCAGTTACAACCCCAGGGCGGGATACGAGCAGTACTTC CASSYNPRAGYEQYF
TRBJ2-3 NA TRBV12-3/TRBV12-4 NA TGTGCCAGCAGTTTCGGCTCCGGGGGTACGCAGTATTTT CASSFGSGGTQYF
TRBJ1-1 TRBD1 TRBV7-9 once TGTGCCAGCAGCCCCGGACAGGGGGGAGTAGACACTGAAGCTTTCTTT CASSPGQGGVDTEAFF
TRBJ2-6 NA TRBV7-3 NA TGTGCCAGCAGCCCCGTCGACTCTGGGGCCAACGTCCTGACTTTC CASSPVDSGANVLTF
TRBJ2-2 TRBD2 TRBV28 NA TGTGCCAGCAGTTCCTTCGATCTAGCGGGGGGGCCCGGGGAGCTGTTTTTT CASSSFDLAGGPGELFF
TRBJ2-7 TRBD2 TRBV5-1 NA TGCGCCAGCAGCTTGGCCCGGGGGGTTGGTTACGAGCAGTACTTC CASSLARGVGYEQYF
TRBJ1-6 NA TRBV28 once TGTGCCAGCAGTCCGACGGTCGAGCCCTCCTATAATTCACCCCTCCACTTT CASSPTVEPSYNSPLHF
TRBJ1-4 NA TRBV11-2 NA TGTGCCAGCAGCTTAGACCAAGGTGAAAAACTGTTTTTT CASSLDQGEKLFF
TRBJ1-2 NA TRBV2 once TGTGCCAGCAGTGAAGCCTCTCGGGACTATGGCTACACCTTC CASSEASRDYGYTF
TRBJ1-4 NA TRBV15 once TGTGCCACCAGCATGGGGGGGCCAACTAATGAAAAACTGTTTTTT CATSMGGPTNEKLFF
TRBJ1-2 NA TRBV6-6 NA TGTGCCAGCGGGAGGCGCGGCGACTATGGCTACACCTTC CASGRRGDYGYTF
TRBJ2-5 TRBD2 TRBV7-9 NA TGTGCCAGCAGCTCAGCGGGGAGGGGAGAGACCCAGTACTTC CASSSAGRGETQYF
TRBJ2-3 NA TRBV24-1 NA TGTGCCACCAGTGATTTGGTCGGACAGTCCTATTTT CATSDLVGQSYF
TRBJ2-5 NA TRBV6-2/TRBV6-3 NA TGTGCCAGCAGTCTCTCGACGGGACTGGCAGAGACCCAGTACTTC CASSLSTGLAETQYF
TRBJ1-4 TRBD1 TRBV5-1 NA TGCGCCAGCAGCTTGGGACAGGGGGATGAAAAACTGTTTTTT CASSLGQGDEKLFF
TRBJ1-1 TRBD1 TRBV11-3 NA TGTGCCAGCAGCGGTCCGGGACAGGGAAGTGAAGCTTTCTTT CASSGPGQGSEAFF
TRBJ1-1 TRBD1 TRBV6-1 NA TGTGCCAGCAGTGAAGGACAGGGGGCGAGTGAAGCTTTCTTT CASSEGQGASEAFF
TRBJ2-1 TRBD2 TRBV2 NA TGTGCCAGCAGTGAGGTTCTAGCGGGGTTAGTAAATGAGCAGTTCTTC CASSEVLAGLVNEQFF
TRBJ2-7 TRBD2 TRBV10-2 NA TGCGCCAGCAGTCAACTGGGACTAGCGGGGGGGAGTTCCGAGCAGTACTTC CASSQLGLAGGSSEQYF
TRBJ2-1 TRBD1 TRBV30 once TGTGCCTGGAGTTCCCCGGGACAGGGGGCCTATGAGCAGTTCTTC CAWSSPGQGAYEQFF
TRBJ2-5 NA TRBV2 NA TGTGCCAGCAGTGAGGGACTCCTCCAAGAGACCCAGTACTTC CASSEGLLQETQYF
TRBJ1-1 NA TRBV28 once TGTGCCAGCCGTATCACCTCAGGGTGGGAAGCTTTCTTT CASRITSGWEAFF
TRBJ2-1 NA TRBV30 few TGTGCCTGGAGTGTACTAGCCCGTTACAATGAGCAGTTCTTC CAWSVLARYNEQFF
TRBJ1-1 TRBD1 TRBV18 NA TGTGCCAGCTCACCCACCCCGGACAGGGGCCCGACTTTCTTT CASSPTPDRGPTFF
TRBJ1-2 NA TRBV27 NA TGTGCCAGCAGTTCTAACAGGGCCGCAAATGGCTACACCTTC CASSSNRAANGYTF
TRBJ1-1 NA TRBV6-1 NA TGTGCCAGCAGTGAAACGACGGTTACTGGGGGAGCTTTCTTT CASSETTVTGGAFF
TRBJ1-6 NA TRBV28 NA TGTGCCAGCAGTTTGGTTCAATCGGCAGGTTATAATTCACCCCTCCACTTT CASSLVQSAGYNSPLHF
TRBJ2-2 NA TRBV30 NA TGTGCCTGGAGTGTTCGGGGCGCCGGGGAGCTGTTTTTT CAWSVRGAGELFF
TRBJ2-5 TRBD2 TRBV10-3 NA TGTGCCATCAGTGGGGAGGGCTCAAAGGAAGAGACCCAGTACTTC CAISGEGSKEETQYF
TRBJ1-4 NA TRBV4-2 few TGTGCCAGCAGCCTTGGGAGCCGTAATGAAAAACTGTTTTTT CASSLGSRNEKLFF
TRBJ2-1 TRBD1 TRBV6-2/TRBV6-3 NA TGTGCCAGCAGTTTGGGGGGACAGGGGATCAATGAGCAGTTCTTC CASSLGGQGINEQFF
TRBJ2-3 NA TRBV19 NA TGTGCCAGTAGTTCGTTCGTCTCAGATACGCAGTATTTT CASSSFVSDTQYF
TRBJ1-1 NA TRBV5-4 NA TGTGCCAGCAGCTTGGAAATGGGCAGCCCCATGAACACTGAAGCTTTCTTT CASSLEMGSPMNTEAFF
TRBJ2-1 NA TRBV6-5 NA TGTGCCAGTGTCGGGGGCGCGCTCAATGAGCAGTTCTTC CASVGGALNEQFF